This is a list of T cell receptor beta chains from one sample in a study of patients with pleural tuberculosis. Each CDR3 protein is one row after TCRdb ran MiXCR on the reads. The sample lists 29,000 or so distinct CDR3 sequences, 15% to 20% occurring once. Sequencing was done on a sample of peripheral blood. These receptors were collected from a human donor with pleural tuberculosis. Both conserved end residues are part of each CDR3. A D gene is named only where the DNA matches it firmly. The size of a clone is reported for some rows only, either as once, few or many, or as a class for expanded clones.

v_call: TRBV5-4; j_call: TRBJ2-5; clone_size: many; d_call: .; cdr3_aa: CASSPAWGPPGETQYF; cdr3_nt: TGTGCCAGCAGCCCAGCTTGGGGGCCCCCAGGGGAGACCCAGTACTTC
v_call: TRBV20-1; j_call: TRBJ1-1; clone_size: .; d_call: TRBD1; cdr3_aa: CSARDRGGGDTEAFF; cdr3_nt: TGCAGTGCTAGGGACAGGGGAGGAGGCGACACTGAAGCTTTCTTT
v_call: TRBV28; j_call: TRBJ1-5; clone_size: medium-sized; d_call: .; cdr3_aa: CASRQVLNQPQHF; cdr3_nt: TGTGCCAGCAGACAGGTACTAAATCAGCCCCAGCATTTT
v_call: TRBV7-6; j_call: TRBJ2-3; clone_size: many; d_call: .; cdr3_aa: CASSLVGTDTQYF; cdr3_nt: TGTGCCAGCAGCTTAGTAGGGACAGATACGCAGTATTTT
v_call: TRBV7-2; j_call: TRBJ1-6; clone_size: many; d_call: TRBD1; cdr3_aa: CASSLDRGGSPLHF; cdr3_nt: TGTGCCAGCAGCCTCGACAGGGGAGGGTCACCCCTCCACTTT
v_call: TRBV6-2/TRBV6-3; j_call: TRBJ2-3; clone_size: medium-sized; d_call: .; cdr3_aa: CASSWRRGYTDTQYF; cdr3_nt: TGTGCCAGCAGTTGGCGGCGGGGATACACAGATACGCAGTATTTT
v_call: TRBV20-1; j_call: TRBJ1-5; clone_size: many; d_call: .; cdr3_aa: CSARVYSLNNSNQPQHF; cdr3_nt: TGCAGTGCTAGAGTGTACAGCCTTAACAATAGCAATCAGCCCCAGCATTTT
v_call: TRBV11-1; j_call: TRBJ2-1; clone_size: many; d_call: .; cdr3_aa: CASSLVRGIYNEQFF; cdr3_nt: TGTGCCAGCAGCTTAGTACGCGGGATCTACAATGAGCAGTTCTTC
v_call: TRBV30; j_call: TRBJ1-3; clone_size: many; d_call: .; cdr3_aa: CAWSAGGTRGNTIYF; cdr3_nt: TGTGCCTGGAGTGCAGGAGGGACTAGAGGAAACACCATATATTTT
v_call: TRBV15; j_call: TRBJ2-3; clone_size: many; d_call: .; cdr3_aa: CATSRSGHVTDTQYF; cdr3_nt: TGTGCCACCAGCAGATCCGGTCATGTTACAGATACGCAGTATTTT
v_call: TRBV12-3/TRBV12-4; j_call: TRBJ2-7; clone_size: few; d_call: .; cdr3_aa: CASSLRDTYEQCF; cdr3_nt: TGTGCCAGCAGTCTTCGGGACACCTACGAGCAGTGCTTC
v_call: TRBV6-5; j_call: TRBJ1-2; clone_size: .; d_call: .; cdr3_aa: CASGYPTGFSYGYTF; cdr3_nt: TGTGCCAGCGGTTACCCCACAGGATTCTCCTACGGCTACACCTTC
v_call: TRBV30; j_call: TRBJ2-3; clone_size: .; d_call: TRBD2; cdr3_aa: CAFQHPGLAGGPTSADTQYF; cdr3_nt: TGTGCCTTCCAACACCCGGGACTAGCGGGAGGCCCCACTAGCGCAGATACGCAGTATTTT
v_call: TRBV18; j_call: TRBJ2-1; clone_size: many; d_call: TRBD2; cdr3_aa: CASSPGGRSYNEQFF; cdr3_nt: TGTGCCAGCTCACCGGGCGGGAGGTCCTACAATGAGCAGTTCTTC
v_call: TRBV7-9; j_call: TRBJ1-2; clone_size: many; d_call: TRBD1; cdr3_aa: CASSHPDRGYGYTF; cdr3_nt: TGTGCCAGCAGCCACCCTGACAGGGGGTATGGCTACACCTTC
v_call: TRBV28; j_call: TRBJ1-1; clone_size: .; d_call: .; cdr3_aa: CAIGPHTEAFF; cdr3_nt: TGTGCAATCGGCCCCCACACTGAAGCTTTCTTT
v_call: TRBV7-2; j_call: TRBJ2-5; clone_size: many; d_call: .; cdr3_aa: CASSFGGVQETQYF; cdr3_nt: TGTGCCAGCAGCTTCGGCGGGGTCCAAGAGACCCAGTACTTC
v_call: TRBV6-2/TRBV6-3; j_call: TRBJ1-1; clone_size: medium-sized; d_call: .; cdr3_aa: CASRYHGVPPEAFF; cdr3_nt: TGTGCCAGCAGGTACCACGGGGTCCCCCCTGAAGCTTTCTTT
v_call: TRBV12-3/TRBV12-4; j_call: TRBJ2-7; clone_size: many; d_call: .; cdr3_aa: CASSLRSYEQYF; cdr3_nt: TGTGCCAGCAGTTTGCGATCCTACGAGCAGTACTTC
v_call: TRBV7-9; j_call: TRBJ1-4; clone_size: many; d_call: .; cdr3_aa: CASSNALDREHSTNEKLFF; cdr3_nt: TGTGCCAGCAGCAACGCTCTCGACAGAGAACATTCAACTAATGAAAAACTGTTTTTT
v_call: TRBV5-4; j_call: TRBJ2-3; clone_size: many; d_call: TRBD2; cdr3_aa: CASSLAGRSGGGSDTQYF; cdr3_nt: TGTGCCAGCAGCTTGGCCGGGAGGAGCGGGGGGGGCTCAGATACGCAGTATTTT
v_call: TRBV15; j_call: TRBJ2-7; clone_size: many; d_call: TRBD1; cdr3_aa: CATSGDPTGTKNEQYF; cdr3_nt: TGTGCCACCAGCGGCGACCCGACAGGGACGAAGAACGAGCAGTACTTC
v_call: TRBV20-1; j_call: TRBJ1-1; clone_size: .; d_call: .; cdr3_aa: CGAENDGGVEAFF; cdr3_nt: TGCGGTGCTGAAAACGACGGGGGAGTTGAAGCTTTCTTT
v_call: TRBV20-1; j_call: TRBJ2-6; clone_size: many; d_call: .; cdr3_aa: CSARTGGSGANVLTF; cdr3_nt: TGCAGTGCTAGAACCGGAGGTTCTGGGGCCAACGTCCTGACTTTC
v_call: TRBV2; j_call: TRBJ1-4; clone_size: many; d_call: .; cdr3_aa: CASSGVREKLFF; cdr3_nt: TGTGCCAGCTCTGGGGTTCGGGAAAAACTGTTTTTT
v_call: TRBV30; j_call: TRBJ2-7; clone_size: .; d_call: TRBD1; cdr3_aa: CAWTGQAVYEQYF; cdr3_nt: TGTGCCTGGACGGGACAGGCCGTATACGAGCAGTACTTC
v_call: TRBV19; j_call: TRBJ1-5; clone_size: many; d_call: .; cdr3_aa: CASSLGRQSNQPQHF; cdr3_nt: TGTGCCAGTAGTTTGGGGAGACAGTCCAATCAGCCCCAGCATTTT
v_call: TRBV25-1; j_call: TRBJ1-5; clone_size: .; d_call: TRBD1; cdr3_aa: CASSESRTGSQPQHF; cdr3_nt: TGTGCCAGCAGTGAATCAAGGACAGGGTCGCAGCCCCAGCATTTT
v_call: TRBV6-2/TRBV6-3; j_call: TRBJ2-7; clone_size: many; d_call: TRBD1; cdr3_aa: CASNDVGTGTEQYF; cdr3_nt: TGTGCCAGCAACGACGTTGGGACAGGGACCGAGCAGTACTTC
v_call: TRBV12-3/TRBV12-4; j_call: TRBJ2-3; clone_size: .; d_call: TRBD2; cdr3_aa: CASRGGYSTDAQYF; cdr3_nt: TGTGCCAGCAGGGGGGGGTATAGCACAGATGCGCAGTATTTT
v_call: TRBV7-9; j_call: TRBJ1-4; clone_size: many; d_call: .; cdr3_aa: CASSLAGGSEKLFF; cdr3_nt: TGTGCCAGCAGCTTAGCAGGGGGTAGTGAAAAACTGTTTTTT
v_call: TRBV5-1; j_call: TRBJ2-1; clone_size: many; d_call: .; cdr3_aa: CASSFYPDSNEQFF; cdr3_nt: TGCGCCAGCAGCTTTTACCCGGACAGCAATGAGCAGTTCTTC
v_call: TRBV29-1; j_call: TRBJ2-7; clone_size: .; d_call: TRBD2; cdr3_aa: CSVRRLAGYEQYF; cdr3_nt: TGCAGCGTCCGCCGACTAGCGGGGTACGAGCAGTACTTC
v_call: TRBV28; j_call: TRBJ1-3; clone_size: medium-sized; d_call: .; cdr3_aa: CASSLAGAFFSGNTIYF; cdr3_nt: TGTGCCAGCAGTTTAGCAGGGGCTTTCTTCTCTGGAAACACCATATATTTT
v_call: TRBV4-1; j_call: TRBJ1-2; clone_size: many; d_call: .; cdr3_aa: CASSQAERTVNYGYTF; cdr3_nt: TGCGCCAGCAGCCAAGCGGAACGGACGGTGAACTATGGCTACACCTTC
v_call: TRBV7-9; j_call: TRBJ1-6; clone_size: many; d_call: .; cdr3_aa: CASSLEVAFTNSPLHF; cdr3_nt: TGTGCCAGCAGCTTAGAAGTGGCATTTACAAATTCACCCCTCCACTTT
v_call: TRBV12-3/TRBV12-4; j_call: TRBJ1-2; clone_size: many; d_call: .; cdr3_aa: CASSLMDPRTYGYTF; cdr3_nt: TGTGCCAGCAGTTTAATGGACCCTCGGACCTATGGCTACACCTTC
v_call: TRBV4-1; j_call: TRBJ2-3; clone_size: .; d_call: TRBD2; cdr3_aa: CASSQVKTSGGSPDTQYF; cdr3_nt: TGCGCCAGCAGCCAAGTAAAGACTAGCGGGGGCTCCCCGGATACGCAGTATTTT
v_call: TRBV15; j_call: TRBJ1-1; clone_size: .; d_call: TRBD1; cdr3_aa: CATSSVGAGGTEAFF; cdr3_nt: TGTGCCACCAGCAGTGTAGGGGCAGGGGGCACTGAAGCTTTCTTT
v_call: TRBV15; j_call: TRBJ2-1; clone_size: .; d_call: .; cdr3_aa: CATSRDPGYNEQFF; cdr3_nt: TGTGCCACCAGCAGAGATCCAGGATACAATGAGCAGTTCTTC
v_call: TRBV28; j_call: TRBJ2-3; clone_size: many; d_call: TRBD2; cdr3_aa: CASSLGAGGSNTQYF; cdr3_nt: TGTGCCAGCAGTTTAGGAGCGGGGGGGTCCAATACGCAGTATTTT
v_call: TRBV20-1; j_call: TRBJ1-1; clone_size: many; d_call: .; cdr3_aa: CSASRDLNTEAFF; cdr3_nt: TGCAGTGCTAGTCGTGACTTGAACACTGAAGCTTTCTTT
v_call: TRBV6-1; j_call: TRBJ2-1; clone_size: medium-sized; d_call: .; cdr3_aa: CASSPRQGSNNEQFF; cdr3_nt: TGTGCCAGCAGCCCCAGGCAGGGTAGCAACAATGAGCAGTTCTTC
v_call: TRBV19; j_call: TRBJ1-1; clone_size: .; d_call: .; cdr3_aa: CSSITQTRTEAFF; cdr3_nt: TGTTCCAGTATTACCCAGACCCGAACTGAAGCTTTCTTT
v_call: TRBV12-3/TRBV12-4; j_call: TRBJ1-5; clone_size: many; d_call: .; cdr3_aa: CASSLASQPQHF; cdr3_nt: TGTGCCAGCAGTTTAGCAAGTCAGCCCCAGCATTTT
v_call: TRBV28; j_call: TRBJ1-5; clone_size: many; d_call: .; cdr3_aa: CASRPLSGANQPQHF; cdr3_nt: TGTGCCAGCAGGCCCCTATCGGGGGCCAATCAGCCCCAGCATTTT
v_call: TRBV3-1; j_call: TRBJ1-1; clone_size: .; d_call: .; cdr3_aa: CASSPQGLAFF; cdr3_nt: TGTGCCAGCAGCCCGCAGGGGCTCGCTTTCTTT
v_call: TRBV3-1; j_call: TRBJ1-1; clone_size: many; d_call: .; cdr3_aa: CASSQDSYRSNTEAFF; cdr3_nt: TGTGCCAGCAGCCAAGATTCGTACAGGTCGAACACTGAAGCTTTCTTT
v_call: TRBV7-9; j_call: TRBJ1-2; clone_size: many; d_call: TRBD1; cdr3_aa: CASSLGQGEFGYTF; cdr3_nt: TGTGCCAGCAGCTTGGGGCAGGGGGAATTTGGCTACACCTTC
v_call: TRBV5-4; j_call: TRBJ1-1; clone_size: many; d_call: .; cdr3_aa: CAYQYMNTEAFF; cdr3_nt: TGTGCCTACCAGTACATGAACACTGAAGCTTTCTTT